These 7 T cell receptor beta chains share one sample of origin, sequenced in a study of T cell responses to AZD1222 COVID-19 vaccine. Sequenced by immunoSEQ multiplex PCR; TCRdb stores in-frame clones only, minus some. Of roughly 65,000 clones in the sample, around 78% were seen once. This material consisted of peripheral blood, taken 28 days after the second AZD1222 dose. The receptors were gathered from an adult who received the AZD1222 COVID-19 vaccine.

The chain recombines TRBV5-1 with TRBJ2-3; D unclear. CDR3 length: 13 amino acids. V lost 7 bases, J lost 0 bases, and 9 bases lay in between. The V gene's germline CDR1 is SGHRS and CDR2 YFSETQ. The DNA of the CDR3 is TGCGCCAGCCGATCATCTAGCACAGATACGCAGTATTTT. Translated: CASRSSSTDTQYF.

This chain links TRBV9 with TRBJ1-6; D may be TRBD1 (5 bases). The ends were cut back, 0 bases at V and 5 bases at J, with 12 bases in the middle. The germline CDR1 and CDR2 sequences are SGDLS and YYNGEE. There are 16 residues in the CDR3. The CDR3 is CASSVAVGGNNSPLHF. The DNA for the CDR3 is TGTGCCAGCAGCGTAGCAGTCGGGGGGAATAATTCACCCCTCCACTTT.

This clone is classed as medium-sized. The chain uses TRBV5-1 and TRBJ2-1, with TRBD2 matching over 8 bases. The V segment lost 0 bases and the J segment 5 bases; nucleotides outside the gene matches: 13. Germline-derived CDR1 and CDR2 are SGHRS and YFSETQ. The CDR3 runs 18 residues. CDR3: CASSLERREGLSNNEQFF. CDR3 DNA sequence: TGCGCCAGCAGCTTGGAGAGACGGGAGGGCCTAAGTAACAATGAGCAGTTCTTC. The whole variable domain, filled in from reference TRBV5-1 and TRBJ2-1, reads KAGVTQTPRYLIKTRGQQVTLSCSPISGHRSVSWYQQTPGQGLQFLFEYFSETQRNKGNFPGRFSGRQFSNSRSEMNVSTLELGDSALYLCASSLERREGLSNNEQFFGPGTRLTVL.

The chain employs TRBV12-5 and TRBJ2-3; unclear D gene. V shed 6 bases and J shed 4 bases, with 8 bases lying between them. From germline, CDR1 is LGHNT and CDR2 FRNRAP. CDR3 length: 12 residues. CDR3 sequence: CASGPIPDTQYF. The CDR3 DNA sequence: TGTGCTAGTGGCCCCATCCCAGATACGCAGTATTTT.

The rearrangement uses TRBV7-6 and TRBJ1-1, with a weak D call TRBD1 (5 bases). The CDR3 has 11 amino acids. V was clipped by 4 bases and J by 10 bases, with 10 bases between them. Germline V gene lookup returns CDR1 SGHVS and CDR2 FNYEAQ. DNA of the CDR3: TGTGCCAGCAGCTCGGGGCTTGGAGCTTTCTTT. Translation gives CASSSGLGAFF.

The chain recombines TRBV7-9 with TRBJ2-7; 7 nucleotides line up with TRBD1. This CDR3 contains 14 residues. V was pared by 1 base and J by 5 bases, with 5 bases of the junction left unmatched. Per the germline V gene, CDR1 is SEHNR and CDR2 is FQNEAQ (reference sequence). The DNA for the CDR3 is TGTGCCAGCAGCTTAGAGAACAGGGGCAACGAGCAGTACTTC. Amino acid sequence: CASSLENRGNEQYF.

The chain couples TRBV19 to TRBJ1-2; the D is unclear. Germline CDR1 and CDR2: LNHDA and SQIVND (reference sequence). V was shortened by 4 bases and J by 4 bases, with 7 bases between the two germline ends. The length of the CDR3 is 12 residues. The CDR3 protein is CASSSGPYGYTF. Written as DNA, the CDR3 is TGTGCCAGTAGTAGCGGACCCTATGGCTACACCTTC. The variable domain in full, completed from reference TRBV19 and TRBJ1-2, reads DGGITQSPKYLFRKEGQNVTLSCEQNLNHDAMYWYRQDPGQGLRLIYYSQIVNDFQKGDIAEGYSVSREKKESFPLTVTSAQKNPTAFYLCASSSGPYGYTFGSGTRLTVV.